A single sample is the source of the 3 T cell receptor beta chains below, sequenced in a study of T cell repertoires in cytomegalovirus infection. TCRdb processed the reads anew with MiXCR; each CDR3 protein has one entry. Of hundreds of thousands of distinct CDR3 sequences listed, 24% were seen once; the top ten hold approximately 8.2%. What was sequenced was CD8+ T cells from PBMCs. These receptors all stem from a human donor in good health (CMV status not recorded). Some clones in this sample may be carry-over from other donors' samples.

The genes are TRBV29-1 and TRBJ2-7; D possibly uses TRBD1 or TRBD2 (5 bases each). Per germline, CDR1 SQVTM and CDR2 ANQGSEA. This CDR3 spans 13 amino acids. Trimming removed 3 bases at V and 7 bases at J, with 16 bases between. CDR3 nucleotides: TGCAGCGTTGAGATGGACAAGCCGGGGGAGCAGTACGTC. The encoded protein is CSVEMDKPGEQYV.

This chain uses TRBV7-9 with TRBJ2-7, with D hard to call. Germline V CDR1 and CDR2: SEHNR, FQNEAQ (reference sequence). V was trimmed by 1 base and J by 4 bases, leaving 5 bases between them. There are 12 residues in the CDR3. In nucleotides, the CDR3 is TGTGCCAGCAGCTTAGGTGAATACGAGCAGTACGTC. Protein sequence: CASSLGEYEQYV.

About this clonotype itself: One end of the junction does not line up with germline, which may come from a read error. The rearrangement uses TRBV25-1 and TRBJ1-5; D is ambiguous. Germline lookup yields CDR1 MGHDK and CDR2 SYGVNS. The length of the CDR3 is 14 residues. The CDR3 spells CANSEAILGQPQHF. DNA of the CDR3: TGTGCCAACAGTGAAGCAATCCTCGGGCAGCCCCAGCATTTT.